The text below deals with one T cell receptor (beta chain). Its antigen remains unknown. Method: immunoSEQ multiplex PCR; TCRdb's copy keeps in-frame clones and lacks some. The sample carries around 99,000 clones, 80% to 95% recorded once. V shed 5 bases and J shed 3 bases, with 11 bases lying between them. This CDR3 spans 15 amino acids. Per germline, CDR1 SGHTA and CDR2 FQGNSA. This entry belongs to a study of T cell responses to AZD1222 COVID-19 vaccine. General study results and limits: Seropositivity was recorded at baseline in only 5 or 6 AZD1222 recipients. Donors skewed white British and female; clonal diversity was possibly underestimated.

The chain is built from TRBV7-2 and TRBJ1-6, with no clear D. This specimen was peripheral blood, taken 28 days after the second AZD1222 dose. The source is an adult who received the AZD1222 COVID-19 vaccine. The CDR3 DNA reads TGTGCCAGCAGCGAGGACCTTCGCTATAATTCACCCCTCCACTTT. Amino acid sequence: CASSEDLRYNSPLHF.